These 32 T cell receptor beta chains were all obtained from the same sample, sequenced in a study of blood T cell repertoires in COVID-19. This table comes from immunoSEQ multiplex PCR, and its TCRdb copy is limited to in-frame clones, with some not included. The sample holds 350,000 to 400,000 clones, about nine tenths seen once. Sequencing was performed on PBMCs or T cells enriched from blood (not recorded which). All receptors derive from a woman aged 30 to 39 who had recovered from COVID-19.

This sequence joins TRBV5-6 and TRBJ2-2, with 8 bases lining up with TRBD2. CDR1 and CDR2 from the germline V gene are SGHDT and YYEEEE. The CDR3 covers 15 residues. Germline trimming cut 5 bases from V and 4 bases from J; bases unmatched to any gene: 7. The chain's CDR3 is CASSFSGKITGELFF. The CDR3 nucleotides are TGTGCCAGCAGTTTTAGCGGGAAAATCACCGGGGAGCTGTTTTTT.

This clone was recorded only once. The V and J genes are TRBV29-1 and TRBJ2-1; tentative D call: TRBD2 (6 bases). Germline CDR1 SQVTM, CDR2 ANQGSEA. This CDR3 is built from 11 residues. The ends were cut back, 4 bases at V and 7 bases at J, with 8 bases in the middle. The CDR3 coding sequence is TGCAGCGTTGCAGGAGGGAATGAGCAGTTCTTC. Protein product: CSVAGGNEQFF.

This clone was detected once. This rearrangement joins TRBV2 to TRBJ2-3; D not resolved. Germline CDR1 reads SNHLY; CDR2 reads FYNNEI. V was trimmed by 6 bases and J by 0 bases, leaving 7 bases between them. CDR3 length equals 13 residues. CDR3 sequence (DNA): TGTGCCAGCAGCGAGCAAAGCACAGATACGCAGTATTTT. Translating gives CASSEQSTDTQYF.

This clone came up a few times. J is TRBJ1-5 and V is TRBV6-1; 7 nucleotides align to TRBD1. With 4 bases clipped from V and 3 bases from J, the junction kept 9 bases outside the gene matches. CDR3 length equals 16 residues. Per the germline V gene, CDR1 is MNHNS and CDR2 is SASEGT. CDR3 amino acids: CASSGPGQAANQPQHF. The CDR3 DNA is TGTGCCAGCAGTGGACCTGGACAGGCAGCCAATCAGCCCCAGCATTTT.

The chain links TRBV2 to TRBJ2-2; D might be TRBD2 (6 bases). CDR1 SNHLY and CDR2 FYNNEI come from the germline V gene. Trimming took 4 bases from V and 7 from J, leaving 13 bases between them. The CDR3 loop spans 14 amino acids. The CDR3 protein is CASSALASGGELFF. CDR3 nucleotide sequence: TGTGCCAGCAGTGCACTAGCTTCCGGCGGGGAGCTGTTTTTT.

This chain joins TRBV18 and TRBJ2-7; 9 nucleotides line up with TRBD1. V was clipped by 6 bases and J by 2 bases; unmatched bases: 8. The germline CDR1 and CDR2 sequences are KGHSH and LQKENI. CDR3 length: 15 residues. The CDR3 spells CASSPNRGLAYEQYF. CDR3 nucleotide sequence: TGTGCCAGCTCGCCGAACAGGGGGCTAGCCTACGAGCAGTACTTC.

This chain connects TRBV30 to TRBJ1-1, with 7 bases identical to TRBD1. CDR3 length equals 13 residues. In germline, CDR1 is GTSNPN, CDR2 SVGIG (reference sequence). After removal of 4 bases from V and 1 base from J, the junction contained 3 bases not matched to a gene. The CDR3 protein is CAWKGQPNTEAFF. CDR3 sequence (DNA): TGTGCCTGGAAGGGACAGCCGAACACTGAAGCTTTCTTT.

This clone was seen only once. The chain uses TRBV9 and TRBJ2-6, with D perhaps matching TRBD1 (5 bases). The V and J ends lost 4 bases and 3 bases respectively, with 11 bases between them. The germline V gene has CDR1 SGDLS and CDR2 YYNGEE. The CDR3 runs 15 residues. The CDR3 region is CASSQGLVGANVLTF. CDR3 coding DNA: TGTGCCAGCAGCCAGGGCCTTGTTGGGGCCAACGTCCTGACTTTC.

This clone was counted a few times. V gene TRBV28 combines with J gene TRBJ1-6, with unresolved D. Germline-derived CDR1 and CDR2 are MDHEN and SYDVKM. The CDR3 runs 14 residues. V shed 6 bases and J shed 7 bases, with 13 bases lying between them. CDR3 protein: CASSPQVTNSPLHF. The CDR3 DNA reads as TGTGCCAGCAGCCCTCAGGTTACCAATTCACCCCTCCACTTT.

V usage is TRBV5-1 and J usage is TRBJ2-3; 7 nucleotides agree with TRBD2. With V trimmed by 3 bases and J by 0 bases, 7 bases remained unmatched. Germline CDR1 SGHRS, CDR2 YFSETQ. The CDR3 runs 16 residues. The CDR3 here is CASSSGGARSTDTQYF. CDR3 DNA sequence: TGCGCCAGCAGCTCGGGGGGAGCGAGGAGCACAGATACGCAGTATTTT.

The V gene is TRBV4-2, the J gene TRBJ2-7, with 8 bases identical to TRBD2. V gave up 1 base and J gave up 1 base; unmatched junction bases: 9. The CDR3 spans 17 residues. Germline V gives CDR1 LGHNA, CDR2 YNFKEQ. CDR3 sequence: CASSQAASGYPSYEQYF. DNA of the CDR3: TGTGCCAGCAGCCAAGCCGCTAGCGGGTACCCTTCCTACGAGCAGTACTTC.

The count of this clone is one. DNA for the CDR3: TGTGCCAGCTCAATACTAGAGACAGATACGCAGTATTTT. This sequence encodes CASSILETDTQYF. This chain joins TRBV18 and TRBJ2-3; D possibly corresponds to TRBD2 (5 bases). The CDR3 spans 13 residues. V dropped 5 bases and J dropped 3 bases, with 9 bases sitting between them. Germline assignment: CDR1 KGHSH and CDR2 LQKENI.

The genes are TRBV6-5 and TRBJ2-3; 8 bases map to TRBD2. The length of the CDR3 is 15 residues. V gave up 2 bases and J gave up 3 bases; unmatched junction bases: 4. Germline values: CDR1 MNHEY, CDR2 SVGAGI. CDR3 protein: CASSYRGGLTDTQYF. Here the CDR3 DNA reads TGTGCCAGCAGTTACCGGGGGGGGCTAACAGATACGCAGTATTTT.

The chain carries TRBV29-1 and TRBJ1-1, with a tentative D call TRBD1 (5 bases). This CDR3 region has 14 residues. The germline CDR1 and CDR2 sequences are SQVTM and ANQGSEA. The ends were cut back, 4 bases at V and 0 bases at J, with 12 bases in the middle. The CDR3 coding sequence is TGCAGCGTTGGAACAGGCCTCATGAACACTGAAGCTTTCTTT. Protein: CSVGTGLMNTEAFF.

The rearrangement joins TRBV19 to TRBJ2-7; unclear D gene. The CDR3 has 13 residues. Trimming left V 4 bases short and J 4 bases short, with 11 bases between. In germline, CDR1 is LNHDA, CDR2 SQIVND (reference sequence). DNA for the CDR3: TGTGCCAGTAGTAGTCGAAGTCTATACGAGCAGTACTTC. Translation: CASSSRSLYEQYF.

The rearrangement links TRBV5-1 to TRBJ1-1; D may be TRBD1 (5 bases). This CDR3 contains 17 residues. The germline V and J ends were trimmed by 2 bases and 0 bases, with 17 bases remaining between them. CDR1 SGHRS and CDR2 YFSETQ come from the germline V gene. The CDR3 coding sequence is TGCGCCAGCAGCTTAATCCCTCTAGACAGCCTGAACACTGAAGCTTTCTTT. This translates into CASSLIPLDSLNTEAFF.

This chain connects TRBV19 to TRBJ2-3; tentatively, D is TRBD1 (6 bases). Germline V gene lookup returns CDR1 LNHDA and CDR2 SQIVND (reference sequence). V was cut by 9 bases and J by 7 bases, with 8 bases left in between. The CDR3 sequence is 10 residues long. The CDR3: CASGTYTQYF. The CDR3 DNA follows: TGTGCCAGCGGGACATATACGCAGTATTTT.

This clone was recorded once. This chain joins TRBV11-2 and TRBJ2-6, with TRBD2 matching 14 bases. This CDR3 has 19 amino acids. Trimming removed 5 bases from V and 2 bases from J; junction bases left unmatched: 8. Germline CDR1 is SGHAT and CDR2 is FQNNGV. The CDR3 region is CASSPGTSGRSAGANVLTF. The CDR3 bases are TGTGCCAGCAGCCCAGGGACTAGCGGGAGATCGGCTGGGGCCAACGTCCTGACTTTC.

The CDR3 sequence is CASSGGRGFGNQPQHF. As DNA, the CDR3 is TGTGCCAGCAGCGGGGGGAGGGGGTTCGGCAATCAGCCCCAGCATTTT. The chain couples TRBV7-2 to TRBJ1-5; D may be TRBD1 (6 bases). In germline, CDR1 is SGHTA, CDR2 FQGNSA. This CDR3 is built from 16 residues. Trimming stripped 5 bases from V and 2 bases from J, with 16 bases between.

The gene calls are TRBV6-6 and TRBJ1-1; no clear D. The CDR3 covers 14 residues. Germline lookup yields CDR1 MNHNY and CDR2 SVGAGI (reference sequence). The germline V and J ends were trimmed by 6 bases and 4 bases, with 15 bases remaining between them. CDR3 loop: CASSSAGQLTEAFF. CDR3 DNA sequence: TGTGCCAGCAGCTCGGCTGGGCAGCTCACTGAAGCTTTCTTT.

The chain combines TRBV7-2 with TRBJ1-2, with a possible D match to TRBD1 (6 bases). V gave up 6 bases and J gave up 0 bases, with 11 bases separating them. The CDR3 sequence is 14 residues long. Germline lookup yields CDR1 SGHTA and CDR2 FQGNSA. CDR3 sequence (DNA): TGTGCCAGCAGTCCCGGGACATCTAACTATGGCTACACCTTC. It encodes CASSPGTSNYGYTF. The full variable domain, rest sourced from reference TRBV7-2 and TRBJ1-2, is GAGVSQSPSNKVTEKGKDVELRCDPISGHTALYWYRQSLGQGLEFLIYFQGNSAPDKSGLPSDRFSAERTGGSVSTLTIQRTQQEDSAVYLCASSPGTSNYGYTFGSGTRLTVV.

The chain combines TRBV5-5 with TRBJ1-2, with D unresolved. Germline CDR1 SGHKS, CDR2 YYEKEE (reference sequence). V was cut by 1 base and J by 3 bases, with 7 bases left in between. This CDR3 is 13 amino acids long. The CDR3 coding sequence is TGTGCCAGCAGCTTGAGCGTGGACTATGGCTACACCTTC. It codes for CASSLSVDYGYTF.

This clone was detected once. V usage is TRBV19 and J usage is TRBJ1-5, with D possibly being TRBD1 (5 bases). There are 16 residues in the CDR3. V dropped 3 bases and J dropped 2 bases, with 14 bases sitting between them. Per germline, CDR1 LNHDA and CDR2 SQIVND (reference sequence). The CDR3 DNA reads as TGTGCCAGTAGTATCGTTCACAGGTCAGGCAATCAGCCCCAGCATTTT. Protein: CASSIVHRSGNQPQHF. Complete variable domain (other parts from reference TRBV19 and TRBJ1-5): DGGITQSPKYLFRKEGQNVTLSCEQNLNHDAMYWYRQDPGQGLRLIYYSQIVNDFQKGDIAEGYSVSREKKESFPLTVTSAQKNPTAFYLCASSIVHRSGNQPQHFGDGTRLSIL.

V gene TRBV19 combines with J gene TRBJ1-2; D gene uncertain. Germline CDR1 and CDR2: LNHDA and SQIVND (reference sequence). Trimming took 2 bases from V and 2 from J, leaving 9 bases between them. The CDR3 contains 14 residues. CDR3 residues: CASSISGENYGYTF. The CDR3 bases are TGTGCCAGTAGTATATCCGGGGAGAACTATGGCTACACCTTC.

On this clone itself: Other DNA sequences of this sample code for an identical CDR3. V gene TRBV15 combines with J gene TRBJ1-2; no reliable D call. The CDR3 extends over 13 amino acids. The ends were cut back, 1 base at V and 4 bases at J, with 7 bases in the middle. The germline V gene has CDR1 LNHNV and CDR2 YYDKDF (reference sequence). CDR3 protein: CATSRGGVYGYTF. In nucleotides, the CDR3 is TGTGCCACCAGCAGAGGGGGAGTCTATGGCTACACCTTC. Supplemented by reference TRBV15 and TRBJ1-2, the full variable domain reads DAMVIQNPRYQVTQFGKPVTLSCSQTLNHNVMYWYQQKSSQAPKLLFHYYDKDFNNEADTPDNFQSRRPNTSFCFLDIRSPGLGDTAMYLCATSRGGVYGYTFGSGTRLTVV.

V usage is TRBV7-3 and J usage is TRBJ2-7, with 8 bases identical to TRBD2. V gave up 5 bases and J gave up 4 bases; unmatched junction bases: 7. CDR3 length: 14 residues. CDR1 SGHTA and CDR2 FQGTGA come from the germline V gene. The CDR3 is CASSPGGLSYEQYF. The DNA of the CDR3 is TGTGCCAGCAGCCCGGGGGGGTTATCTTACGAGCAGTACTTC.

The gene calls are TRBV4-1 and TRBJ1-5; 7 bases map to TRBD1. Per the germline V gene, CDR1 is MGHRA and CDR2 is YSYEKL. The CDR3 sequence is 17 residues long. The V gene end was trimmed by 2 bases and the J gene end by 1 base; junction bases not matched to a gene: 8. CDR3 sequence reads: CASSQHVAGGSNQPQHF. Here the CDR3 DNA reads TGCGCCAGCAGCCAACACGTTGCAGGGGGGAGCAATCAGCCCCAGCATTTT.

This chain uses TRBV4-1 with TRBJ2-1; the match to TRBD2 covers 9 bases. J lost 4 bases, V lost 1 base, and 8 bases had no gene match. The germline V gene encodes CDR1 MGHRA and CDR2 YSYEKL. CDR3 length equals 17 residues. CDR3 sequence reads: CASSQAWASGMYNEQFF. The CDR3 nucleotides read TGCGCCAGCAGCCAAGCTTGGGCTAGCGGGATGTACAATGAGCAGTTCTTC.

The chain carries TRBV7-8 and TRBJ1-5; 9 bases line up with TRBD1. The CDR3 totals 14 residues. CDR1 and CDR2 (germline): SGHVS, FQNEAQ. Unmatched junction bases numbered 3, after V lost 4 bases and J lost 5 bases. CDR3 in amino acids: CASSSTGGYQPQHF. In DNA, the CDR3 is TGTGCCAGCAGCTCTACAGGGGGCTATCAGCCCCAGCATTTT.

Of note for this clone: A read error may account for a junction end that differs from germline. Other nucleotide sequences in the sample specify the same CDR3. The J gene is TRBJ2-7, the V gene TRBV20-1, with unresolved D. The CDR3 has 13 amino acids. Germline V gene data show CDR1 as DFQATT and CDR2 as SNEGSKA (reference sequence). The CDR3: CSASALSTIEQYF. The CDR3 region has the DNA TGCAGTGCTAGTGCCCTGAGTACGATCGAGCAATACTTC.

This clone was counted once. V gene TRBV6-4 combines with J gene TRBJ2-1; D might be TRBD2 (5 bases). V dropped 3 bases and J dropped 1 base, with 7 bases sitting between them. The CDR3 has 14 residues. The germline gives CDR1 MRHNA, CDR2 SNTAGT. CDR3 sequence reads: CASSETSSYNEQFF. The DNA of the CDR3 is TGTGCCAGCAGTGAAACTAGTTCCTACAATGAGCAGTTCTTC.

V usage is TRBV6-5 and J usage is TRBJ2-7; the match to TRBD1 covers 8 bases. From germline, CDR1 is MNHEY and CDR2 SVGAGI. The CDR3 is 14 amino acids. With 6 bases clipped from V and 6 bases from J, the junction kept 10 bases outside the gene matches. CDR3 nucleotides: TGTGCCAGCAGGAATGACAGGGGCCTGGGCGAGCAGTACTTC. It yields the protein CASRNDRGLGEQYF.